Presented here are 32 T cell receptor beta chains from one specimen sequenced in a study of T-cell memory formation after mild COVID-19. TCRdb reprocessed the 5' RACE reads via MiXCR and lists one record per CDR3 protein. Seen here are about 190,000 distinct CDR3 sequences, roughly 18% observed once, and the top ten hold around 2.4%. Sequences were obtained from PBMCs or a T cell subset sorted from them (not recorded which). These TCRs come from an adult woman who had mild COVID-19 (a few samples of this study predate the infection). Cell type and time point are not known.

The chain is built from TRBV20-1 and TRBJ2-5; a weak D match, TRBD2 (6 bases). Germline CDR1 reads DFQATT; CDR2 reads SNEGSKA (reference sequence). Trimming cost V 7 bases and J 1 base, with 10 bases left between them. CDR3 length equals 12 residues. CDR3 nucleotide sequence: TGCAGTGGCCTAGCGTCCCAAGAGACCCAGTACTTC. Its protein is CSGLASQETQYF.

Here the CDR3 reads CASSLGQSNSPLHF. As DNA, the CDR3 is TGTGCCAGCAGCCTGGGACAGAGTAATTCACCCCTCCACTTT. V gene TRBV5-6 combines with J gene TRBJ1-6; the match to TRBD1 covers 7 bases. V trimming: 4 bases; J trimming: 6 bases; junction bases outside the gene matches: 4. This CDR3 has 14 residues. From germline, CDR1 is SGHDT and CDR2 YYEEEE.

A few counts support this clonotype. The V gene is TRBV5-5, the J gene TRBJ2-5; 7 positions agree with TRBD1. V lost 1 base to trimming and J lost 4 bases; unmatched junction nucleotides: 7. The CDR3 length is 15 residues. CDR1 and CDR2 (germline): SGHKS, YYEKEE (reference sequence). The CDR3 reads CASSLRTGSGETQYF. The CDR3 DNA reads TGTGCCAGCAGCTTGAGGACAGGCTCGGGAGAGACCCAGTACTTC.

This clonotype has a handful of counts. The chain links TRBV11-2 to TRBJ2-3, with 10 nucleotides matching TRBD2. The CDR3 runs to 14 residues. J was trimmed by 4 bases and V by 2 bases; bases with no gene match: 0. Germline V CDR1 and CDR2: SGHAT, FQNNGV. The CDR3 nucleotides read TGTGCCAGCAGCTTACTAGCGGGAGCAGATACGCAGTATTTT. Encoded protein: CASSLLAGADTQYF.

This clonotype was found a few times. The chain joins TRBV9 to TRBJ1-2; no clear D. The germline V gene has CDR1 SGDLS and CDR2 YYNGEE. Trimming left V 0 bases short and J 4 bases short, with 13 bases between. This CDR3 comprises 15 residues. The CDR3 DNA sequence: TGTGCCAGCAGCGTAGTGGTGGACGCGTCCTATGGCTACACCTTC. Its protein product is CASSVVVDASYGYTF.

This clonotype was seen a single time. The chain joins TRBV7-2 to TRBJ1-6; maybe TRBD1 (5 bases). This CDR3 spans 15 amino acids. The V and J ends lost 1 base and 9 bases respectively, with 13 bases between them. Germline V gene data show CDR1 as SGHTA and CDR2 as FQGNSA. CDR3 coding DNA: TGTGCCAGCAGCTTAGGCGTCAGGGTTGCTTCACCCCTCCACTTT. It translates to CASSLGVRVASPLHF.

The rearrangement links TRBV4-1 to TRBJ1-4; D is possibly TRBD1 (5 bases). Germline V CDR1 and CDR2: MGHRA, YSYEKL. Trimming left V 1 base short and J 8 bases short, with 17 bases between. This CDR3 has 16 amino acids. CDR3 in amino acids: CASSQVGRDVWEKLFF. Here the CDR3 DNA reads TGCGCCAGCAGCCAAGTGGGCAGGGATGTTTGGGAAAAACTGTTTTTT.

This clonotype was seen a few times. In DNA form, the CDR3 reads TGTGCCAGCAGCTTAGCGGGGAACTACAATGAGCAGTTCTTC. This gives the protein CASSLAGNYNEQFF. The chain has TRBV7-2 and TRBJ2-1; no definite D call. Trimming removed 0 bases at V and 3 bases at J, with 6 bases between. Per germline, CDR1 SGHTA and CDR2 FQGNSA. The CDR3 consists of 14 residues.

This clonotype appeared many times. The chain employs TRBV5-1 and TRBJ2-1, with D maybe TRBD2 (6 bases). Germline CDR1 is SGHRS and CDR2 is YFSETQ. The CDR3 is 13 amino acids. V shed 5 bases and J shed 11 bases, with 17 bases lying between them. This CDR3 is CASSEEGPGKQFF. In nucleotides, the CDR3 is TGCGCCAGCAGTGAGGAGGGGCCGGGCAAGCAGTTCTTC.

J is TRBJ1-5 and V is TRBV7-9, with D possibly matching TRBD1 (5 bases). The germline V gene has CDR1 SEHNR and CDR2 FQNEAQ (reference sequence). The CDR3 is 13 amino acids. Trimming left V 4 bases short and J 7 bases short, with 11 bases between. The CDR3 here is CASSSAGKQPQHF. CDR3 coding DNA: TGTGCCAGCAGCTCGGCAGGGAAACAGCCCCAGCATTTT.

This clonotype was recorded many times. The chain carries TRBV12-3 or TRBV12-4 and TRBJ2-7, with D possibly TRBD2 on 5 matching bases. CDR3 length equals 12 residues. Trimming left V 0 bases short and J 5 bases short, with 5 bases between. The CDR3 region is CASSLASDEQYF. As DNA, the CDR3 is TGTGCCAGCAGTTTAGCTAGCGACGAGCAGTACTTC.

The chain employs TRBV24-1 and TRBJ2-3, with D perhaps TRBD1 or TRBD2 (5 bases each). Trimming left V 10 bases short and J 6 bases short, with 22 bases between. Germline lookup yields CDR1 KGHDR and CDR2 SFDVKD. The CDR3 is 15 residues long. The CDR3 DNA reads TGTGCCACAAGAACCGGGACCTCGGGAAGGGATACGCAGTATTTT. Its translation: CATRTGTSGRDTQYF.

This chain joins TRBV7-9 and TRBJ1-3; no reliable D call. The CDR3 contains 17 residues. The V gene's germline CDR1 is SEHNR and CDR2 FQNEAQ (reference sequence). Trimming shortened V by 2 bases and J by 0 bases, and 14 bases separated the two germline ends. The CDR3 nucleotides are TGTGCCAGCAGCTTAAGCGGCGGCGGCACCTCTGGAAACACCATATATTTT. Its protein product is CASSLSGGGTSGNTIYF.

This chain joins TRBV30 and TRBJ1-1; D is undetermined. Germline V gene sequence: CDR1 GTSNPN, CDR2 SVGIG (reference sequence). V shed 3 bases and J shed 3 bases, with 11 bases lying between them. This CDR3 comprises 13 residues. DNA for the CDR3: TGTGCCTGGAGCCCGAATCCTTACACTGAAGCTTTCTTT. It yields the protein CAWSPNPYTEAFF.

The rearrangement joins TRBV7-2 to TRBJ2-7; 10 nucleotides align to TRBD2. V was pared by 5 bases and J by 2 bases, with 9 bases of the junction left unmatched. This CDR3 has 16 amino acids. Germline V gives CDR1 SGHTA, CDR2 FQGNSA. CDR3 protein: CASSHYGTSETYEQYF. DNA of the CDR3: TGTGCCAGCAGCCATTACGGGACTAGCGAGACCTACGAGCAGTACTTC.

The genes are TRBV7-8 and TRBJ2-3, with D possibly being TRBD1 or TRBD2 (5 bases each). The CDR3 has 14 residues. V lost 3 bases and J lost 1, with 8 bases in between. Germline lookup yields CDR1 SGHVS and CDR2 FQNEAQ. The CDR3 reads CASSLGRRTDTQYF. Here the CDR3 DNA reads TGTGCCAGCAGCTTGGGACGCCGCACAGATACGCAGTATTTT. The complete variable domain, with remaining parts taken from reference TRBV7-8 and TRBJ2-3, reads GAGVSQSPRYKVAKRGQDVALRCDPISGHVSLFWYQQALGQGPEFLTYFQNEAQLDKSGLPSDRFFAERPEGSVSTLKIQRTQQEDSAVYLCASSLGRRTDTQYFGPGTRLTVL.

This clonotype was recorded a few times. The CDR3 region has the DNA TGTGCCAGCAGTGCAACAGGGGGCCGTTCCAGCTCACCCCTCCACTTT. This codes for CASSATGGRSSSPLHF. The rearrangement links TRBV2 to TRBJ1-6; 9 bases match TRBD1. Germline assignment: CDR1 SNHLY and CDR2 FYNNEI. The length of the CDR3 is 16 residues. With 4 bases clipped from V and 10 bases from J, the junction kept 11 bases outside the gene matches.

This sequence joins TRBV25-1 and TRBJ2-3; 7 nucleotides match TRBD1. This CDR3 spans 17 amino acids. The junction had 14 bases not matched to a gene; V was cut back by 2 bases and J by 6 bases. CDR1 and CDR2 from the germline V gene are MGHDK and SYGVNS. CDR3: CASSEPTGVENADTQYF. The CDR3 DNA is TGTGCCAGCAGTGAACCTACAGGGGTCGAAAACGCGGATACGCAGTATTTT.

There are a few counts of this clonotype. The chain is built from TRBV3-1 and TRBJ2-5, with 11 bases aligning to TRBD2. V lost 1 base, J lost 7 bases, and 8 bases stayed unmatched. The germline CDR1 and CDR2 sequences are LGHDT and YNNKEL (reference sequence). The CDR3 totals 16 residues. The CDR3 DNA reads as TGTGCCAGCAGCCAAGTCCGAACTAGCGGGGGTGGGACCCAGTACTTC. It is translated as CASSQVRTSGGGTQYF.

The genes are TRBV27 and TRBJ1-1; 7 bases line up with TRBD1. Looked up from germline, CDR1 is MNHEY and CDR2 is SMNVEV (reference sequence). This CDR3 region has 14 residues. V was pared by 6 bases and J by 0 bases, with 4 bases of the junction left unmatched. CDR3 in DNA: TGTGCCAGCAGGGGGGGGACAGTGAACACTGAAGCTTTCTTT. Translating it yields CASRGGTVNTEAFF.

V and J are TRBV6-2 or TRBV6-3 and TRBJ1-2; 9 positions agree with TRBD1. V trimming: 6 bases; J trimming: 8 bases; junction bases outside the gene matches: 10. CDR3 length: 14 residues. The germline gives CDR1 MNHEY, CDR2 SVGEGT. The CDR3 spells CASRNTGTGSGYTF. CDR3 DNA: TGTGCCAGCAGGAATACCGGGACAGGGTCCGGCTACACCTTC.

This clonotype was detected only a few times. CDR3 DNA: TGTGCCAGCAACCGGGACAGGGGGCAGAATTCACCCCTCCACTTT. This codes for CASNRDRGQNSPLHF. The rearrangement links TRBV12-3 or TRBV12-4 to TRBJ1-6, with 12 bases matching TRBD1. Unmatched junction bases numbered 5, after V lost 7 bases and J lost 7 bases. The CDR3 covers 15 residues.

The chain carries TRBV2 and TRBJ1-1; weak D call: TRBD1 (5 bases). V shed 6 bases and J shed 11 bases, with 13 bases lying between them. The CDR3 length is 11 residues. Per the germline V gene, CDR1 is SNHLY and CDR2 is FYNNEI. The CDR3 DNA reads TGTGCCAGCAGGGGAATGGGGGTGGCTTTCTTT. This translates into CASRGMGVAFF.

The chain has TRBV10-3 and TRBJ2-1; D might be TRBD2 (5 bases). The V end was cut by 10 bases, the J end by 0 bases, with 16 bases between. The CDR3 consists of 15 residues. Germline lookup yields CDR1 ENHRY and CDR2 SYGVKD. In DNA, the CDR3 is TGTGCCAGCGCAGATGAGGGCTCCTCCTACAATGAGCAGTTCTTC. Amino acids: CASADEGSSYNEQFF.

The V call is TRBV4-3, the J call TRBJ2-7; 8 bases line up with TRBD1. CDR3 length equals 15 residues. The V segment lost 0 bases and the J segment 3 bases; nucleotides outside the gene matches: 4. The germline gives CDR1 LGHNA, CDR2 YSLEER. The CDR3 protein is CASSQDRQGFYEQYF. CDR3 in DNA: TGCGCCAGCAGCCAAGACCGACAGGGGTTCTACGAGCAGTACTTC.

This clonotype showed up many times. The chain recombines TRBV5-1 with TRBJ2-1; TRBD2 agrees at 11 bases. J was trimmed by 8 bases and V by 4 bases; bases with no gene match: 11. CDR3 length equals 16 residues. Germline V gives CDR1 SGHRS, CDR2 YFSETQ. The CDR3 DNA is TGCGCCAGCAGCCCGGAGGCTAGCGGGGGGTGGGATGAGCAGTTCTTC. The encoded protein is CASSPEASGGWDEQFF.

The V gene is TRBV4-2, the J gene TRBJ2-2, with 11 bases matching TRBD2. The V segment lost 4 bases and the J segment 4 bases; nucleotides outside the gene matches: 14. Germline V gene sequence: CDR1 LGHNA, CDR2 YNFKEQ. The CDR3 covers 19 residues. The CDR3 loop reads CASSRENRLAGTSTGELFF. The CDR3 bases are TGTGCCAGCAGCCGCGAAAATAGACTAGCGGGAACGTCCACCGGGGAGCTGTTTTTT.

This clonotype was picked up a small number of times. This chain links TRBV7-2 with TRBJ2-1; a weak D match, TRBD1 (5 bases). The length of the CDR3 is 14 residues. Per the germline V gene, CDR1 is SGHTA and CDR2 is FQGNSA. Trimming pared 2 bases from V and 7 bases from J, leaving 12 bases between. CDR3: CASSLPQGLNEQFF. DNA of the CDR3: TGTGCCAGCAGCTTACCCCAGGGCCTGAATGAGCAGTTCTTC.

This clonotype was observed a few times. The CDR3 does not end in the conserved phenylalanine or tryptophan, so this is likely a read error. No DNA is shown, since the ends of the CDR3 on it are uncertain; the CDR3 is the one TCRdb lists. The chain employs TRBV5-6 and TRBJ2-4; the table's D gene call, TRBD2, was not cross checked with the DNA. Germline lookup yields CDR1 SGHDT and CDR2 YYEEEE. The CDR3 numbers 15 amino acids, ends counted. CDR3 sequence reads: CASSFASGSGNIISS.

This clonotype was seen a handful of times. The chain carries TRBV30 and TRBJ1-6, with 8 bases lining up with TRBD1. The CDR3 runs 15 residues. Germline CDR1 reads GTSNPN; CDR2 reads SVGIG (reference sequence). The V and J ends lost 4 bases and 7 bases, in that order; junction bases with no gene match: 9. The CDR3 is CAWKKGTGPNSPLHF. Written as DNA, the CDR3 is TGTGCCTGGAAGAAAGGGACAGGTCCCAATTCACCCCTCCACTTT.

This clonotype was seen many times. The rearrangement links TRBV12-3 or TRBV12-4 to TRBJ2-7, with D perhaps TRBD1 or TRBD2 (5 bases each). Trimming took off 7 bases at V and 3 bases at J, with 16 bases between the two ends. There are 14 residues in the CDR3. For the CDR3, the DNA is TGTGCCAGCACCTCCCGGCAGGGAGACTACGAGCAGTACTTC. Encoded protein: CASTSRQGDYEQYF.

This clonotype occurred many times. The CDR3 reads CASGGAGATVAGELFF. CDR3 DNA sequence: TGTGCCAGCGGAGGGGCGGGGGCCACTGTCGCCGGGGAGCTGTTTTTT. The chain is built from TRBV9 and TRBJ2-2; possibly TRBD2 for D (7 bases). The CDR3 extends over 16 amino acids. The V and J ends lost 7 bases and 6 bases respectively, with 22 bases between them. CDR1 is SGDLS and CDR2 is YYNGEE in the germline V gene.